These 6 T cell receptor beta chains came from one sample sequenced in a study of cytomegalovirus exposure and HLA in healthy donors. Generated by immunoSEQ multiplex PCR, the TCRdb table keeps only in-frame clones and is missing some. The table shows 80,000 to 100,000 clones, with 87% occurring only once. Sequencing was performed on PBMCs. These receptors all stem from a woman aged 30 to 39 in good health and CMV-seronegative.

J is TRBJ2-7 and V is TRBV5-1; maybe TRBD1 (5 bases). CDR1 is SGHRS and CDR2 is YFSETQ in the germline V gene. V was shortened by 4 bases and J by 9 bases, with 20 bases between the two germline ends. The CDR3 runs to 14 residues. The CDR3, as DNA: TGCGCCAGCAGCCCGAATCTTCAGGGATCTCCGCAGTACTTC. This translates into CASSPNLQGSPQYF.

A few counts support this clone. The gene calls are TRBV4-1 and TRBJ2-3; D is possibly TRBD2 (7 bases). The V and J ends lost 4 bases and 3 bases respectively, with 23 bases between them. Germline V gene sequence: CDR1 MGHRA, CDR2 YSYEKL. The CDR3 length is 18 residues. The CDR3 protein is CASSLLAWGGLRTDTQYF. CDR3 sequence (DNA): TGCGCCAGCAGCCTCCTAGCGTGGGGGGGCCTGAGGACAGATACGCAGTATTTT.

This chain links TRBV18 with TRBJ2-7; D possibly corresponds to TRBD2 (6 bases). This CDR3 has 15 amino acids. V lost 3 bases, J lost 7 bases, and 19 bases lay in between. Germline CDR1 reads KGHSH; CDR2 reads LQKENI. For the CDR3, the DNA is TGTGCCAGCTCACCCGGCCCGGGAGATACAAGGGAGCAGTACTTC. This translates into CASSPGPGDTREQYF.

This chain uses TRBV28 with TRBJ1-5, with D perhaps matching TRBD1 (6 bases). CDR1 MDHEN and CDR2 SYDVKM come from the germline V gene. CDR3 length: 13 residues. The germline V and J ends were trimmed by 2 bases and 6 bases, with 8 bases remaining between them. The CDR3 here is CASSLGTTQPQHF. Here the CDR3 DNA reads TGTGCCAGCAGTTTAGGGACAACTCAGCCCCAGCATTTT.

CDR3: CASSFGRQGDVYGYTF. The CDR3 coding sequence is TGTGCCAGCAGCTTCGGCCGACAGGGAGATGTCTATGGCTACACCTTC. This chain joins TRBV7-9 and TRBJ1-2; 7 bases fit TRBD1. The J segment lost 4 bases and the V segment lost 3 bases, leaving 11 bases of the junction unmatched. Germline loops: CDR1 SEHNR, CDR2 FQNEAQ (reference sequence). This CDR3 region has 16 residues.

This clone has more than one count but fewer than ten. The chain employs TRBV7-2 and TRBJ1-2, with D uncertain. The V gene's germline CDR1 is SGHTA and CDR2 FQGNSA. V shed 4 bases and J shed 2 bases, with 5 bases lying between them. The CDR3 totals 12 residues. CDR3 residues: CASSSGNYGYTF. DNA of the CDR3: TGTGCCAGCAGCTCAGGAAACTATGGCTACACCTTC.